This T cell receptor (beta chain) was sequenced in a study of Tregs in tolerant kidney transplant recipients. Broader study findings: Some patients' samples used different primers over time, so nucleotide sequences weren't comparable. Validation in larger populations is needed because few patients were studied.

CDR1 LGHNA and CDR2 YNFKEQ come from the germline V gene. Deletions cut 5 bases from V and 0 bases from J, with 13 bases between. This CDR3 comprises 15 residues. A note on this clone: Its antigen is unidentified.

Profiling relied on immunoSEQ multiplex PCR, and the TCRdb table lists in-frame clones only, not all of them. The sample consists of tens of thousands of clones, 87% of them appearing once. The nonmyeloablative bone marrow transplants came from related graft donors, with transient mixed chimerism. Thawed PBMCs were FACS-sorted into unstimulated CD4+CD25+CD127- regulatory T cells, CD4+CD25- non-regulatory cells, CD4 and CD8 cells. The sample here was CD4+ T cells from blood (PBMCs), taken 6 months after the transplant. This chain uses TRBV4-2 with TRBJ1-1, with a tentative D call TRBD1 (5 bases). The TCR was taken from a human patient who received a combined kidney and bone marrow transplant. Some T cells may possibly be graft donor cells. The CDR3 here is CASSSQTALNTEAFF. In DNA form, the CDR3 reads TGTGCCAGCAGCTCTCAGACAGCCCTGAACACTGAAGCTTTCTTT.